The subject of this entry is one T cell receptor beta chain. As yet, its antigen is unknown. The data belong to a study of beta chain features in type 1 diabetes. Notes on the study in general: Possibly, sequencing cDNA over-represented cells that had high TCR expression levels. PCR could preferentially amplify shorter templates, alike in patients and controls. Significant though moderate, a shortening of TCRB CDR3s appeared in all four CD4+ subsets of Type 1 diabetes patients. Insertions at VDJ junctions were less frequent in type 1 diabetes patients. These patients also deleted more nucleotides at the same junctions.

Reverse transcription of all isolated RNA meant that expressed TCRB transcripts were sequenced. Only in-frame clones appear in the TCRdb table, and some are missing; sequencing was by immunoSEQ multiplex PCR. The sample consists of nearly 700,000 clones, roughly 12% of them appearing once. Purity (above 95%) was reached by all sorted populations. Germline V gene data show CDR1 as GTSNPN and CDR2 as SVGIG (reference sequence). The CDR3 spans 15 residues. Trimming stripped 0 bases from V and 1 base from J, with 10 bases between. The sequenced material came from naive CD4+ T cells from blood. This receptor was identified in a young man with type 1 diabetes. This chain joins TRBV30 and TRBJ1-5, with a possible D match to TRBD1 (5 bases). As DNA, the CDR3 is TGTGCCTGGAGTGTAATAGGGACCAGCAATCAGCCCCAGCATTTT. Translated: CAWSVIGTSNQPQHF.